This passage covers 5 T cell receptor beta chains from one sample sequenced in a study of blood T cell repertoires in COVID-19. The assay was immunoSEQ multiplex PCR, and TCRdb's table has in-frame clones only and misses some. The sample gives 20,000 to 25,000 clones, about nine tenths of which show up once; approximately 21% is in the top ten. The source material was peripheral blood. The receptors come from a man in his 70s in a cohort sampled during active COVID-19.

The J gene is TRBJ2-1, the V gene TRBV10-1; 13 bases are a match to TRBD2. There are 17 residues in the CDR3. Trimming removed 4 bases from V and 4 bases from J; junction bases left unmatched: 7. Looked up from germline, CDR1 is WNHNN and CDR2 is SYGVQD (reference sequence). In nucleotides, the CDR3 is TGCGCCAGCAGTGCGCTACTAGCGGGAGGGCCTTACAATGAGCAGTTCTTC. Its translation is CASSALLAGGPYNEQFF.

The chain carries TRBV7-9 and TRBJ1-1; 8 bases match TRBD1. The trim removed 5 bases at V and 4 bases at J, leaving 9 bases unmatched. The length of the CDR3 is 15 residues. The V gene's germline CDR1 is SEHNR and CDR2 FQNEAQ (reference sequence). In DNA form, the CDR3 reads TGTGCCAGCAGCGCGGGGGAAACAGGGGGCACTGAAGCTTTCTTT. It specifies CASSAGETGGTEAFF.

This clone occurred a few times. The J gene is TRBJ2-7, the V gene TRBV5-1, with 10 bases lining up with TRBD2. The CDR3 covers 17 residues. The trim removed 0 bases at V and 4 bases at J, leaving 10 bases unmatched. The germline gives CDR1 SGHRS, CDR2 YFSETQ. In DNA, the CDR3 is TGCGCCAGCAGCTTGGCTCGCCTAGCGGGAGTGTTGTACGAGCAGTACTTC. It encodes CASSLARLAGVLYEQYF.

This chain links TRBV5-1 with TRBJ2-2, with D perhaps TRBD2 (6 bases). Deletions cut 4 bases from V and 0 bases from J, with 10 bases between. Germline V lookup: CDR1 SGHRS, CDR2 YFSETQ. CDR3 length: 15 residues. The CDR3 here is CASSGGTANTGELFF. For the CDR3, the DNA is TGCGCCAGCAGCGGCGGGACGGCGAACACCGGGGAGCTGTTTTTT.

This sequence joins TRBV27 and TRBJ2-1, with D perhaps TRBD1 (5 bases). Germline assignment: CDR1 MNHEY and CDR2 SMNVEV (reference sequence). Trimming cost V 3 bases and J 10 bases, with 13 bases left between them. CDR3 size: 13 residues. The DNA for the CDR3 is TGTGCCAGCAGTTTCGGCACGGCAGGGGAGCAGTTCTTC. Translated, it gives CASSFGTAGEQFF.